This T cell receptor beta chain was found in a study of OX40 agonist ivuxolimab in advanced cancers. Study conclusions and caveats: CD4+ and CD8+ blood T cells expanded clonally by week 6 at 0.1 to 3.0 mg/kg.

Notes on this clone: Its antigen remains unidentified.

The assay was immunoSEQ multiplex PCR, and TCRdb's table has in-frame clones only and misses some. This sample carries about 62,000 clones, approximately 89% of them seen once, and the ten largest clones take approximately 11%. V gave up 4 bases and J gave up 4 bases, with 33 bases separating them. Germline assignment: CDR1 SGHTS and CDR2 YDEGEE. The CDR3 covers 20 residues. The sample in question was CD4+ or CD8+ T cells sorted from blood, obtained in a trial of the OX40 agonist ivuxolimab. The origin of this receptor is an adult with an advanced solid tumor such as melanoma, head and neck, liver or kidney cancer. The chain uses TRBV5-8 and TRBJ2-7; TRBD1 is a possible D gene (6 bases). The DNA of the CDR3 is TGTGCCAGCAGCCCCCAACGGGTTCGGTCTTCCCACTCGACAGGATACGAGCAGTACTTC. It codes for CASSPQRVRSSHSTGYEQYF.